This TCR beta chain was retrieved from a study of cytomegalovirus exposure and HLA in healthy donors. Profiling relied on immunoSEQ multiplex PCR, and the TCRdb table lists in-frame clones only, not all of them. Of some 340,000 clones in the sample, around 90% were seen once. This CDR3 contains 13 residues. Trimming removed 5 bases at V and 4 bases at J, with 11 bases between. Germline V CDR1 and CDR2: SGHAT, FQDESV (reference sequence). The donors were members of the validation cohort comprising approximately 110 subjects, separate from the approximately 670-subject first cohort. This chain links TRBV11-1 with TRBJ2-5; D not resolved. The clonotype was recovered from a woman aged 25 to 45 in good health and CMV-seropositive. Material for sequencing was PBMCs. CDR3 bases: TGTGCCAGCAGCCGAGCCGACGCAGAGACCCAGTACTTC. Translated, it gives CASSRADAETQYF.